The 5 T cell receptor beta chains below all came from one sample that was sequenced in a study of blood T cells in healthy people across ages. Alongside a J-beta primer mix, a sample-barcoded 5' primer served in a second PCR lasting roughly 7 to 11 cycles. TCRdb analysed the 5' RACE reads with MiXCR anew, one entry per CDR3 protein. The table records a few hundred thousand distinct CDR3 sequences, roughly a quarter of them present only once. These data were likewise used in another study, on T cells of mothers and their children.

Sequenced material: blood. These receptors were obtained from a boy younger than 10 in good health.

This sequence joins TRBV19 and TRBJ2-5; 7 bases line up with TRBD2. Judging by the DNA end, TRBJ2-1 fits better; the J call may be wrong. CDR3 length: 13 amino acids. Germline V gene lookup returns CDR1 LNHDA and CDR2 SQIVND (reference sequence). The CDR3 here is CASSGAGDNEQFF. The CDR3 bases are TGTGCCAGTAGTGGTGCGGGGGACAATGAGCAGTTCTTC.

This clonotype has just a few counts. CDR3 DNA: TGCAGTGCTTTCAACCCTAGCGGGAGGGCCCCCTACGAGCAGTACTTC. This codes for CSAFNPSGRAPYEQYF. V gene TRBV20-1 combines with J gene TRBJ2-7; 12 nucleotides match TRBD2. Germline values: CDR1 DFQATT, CDR2 SNEGSKA (reference sequence). V lost 5 bases, J lost 2 bases, and 10 bases stayed unmatched. The CDR3 covers 16 residues.

This chain joins TRBV20-1 and TRBJ2-7, with a possible D match to TRBD1 (5 bases). This CDR3 contains 14 residues. Germline loops: CDR1 DFQATT, CDR2 SNEGSKA (reference sequence). Trimming stripped 6 bases from V and 3 bases from J, with 18 bases between. CDR3: CSAFGAKQIYEQYF. Written as DNA, the CDR3 is TGCAGTGCCTTTGGGGCGAAGCAGATCTACGAGCAGTACTTC.

The genes are TRBV9 and TRBJ2-7; TRBD2 agrees at 8 bases. The V gene end was trimmed by 3 bases and the J gene end by 0 bases; junction bases not matched to a gene: 2. The length of the CDR3 is 14 residues. The germline V gene has CDR1 SGDLS and CDR2 YYNGEE. This CDR3 reads CASSGGTSSYEQYF. CDR3 DNA sequence: TGTGCCAGCAGCGGAGGGACTAGCTCCTACGAGCAGTACTTC.

This rearrangement joins TRBV6-5 to TRBJ1-1; D remains ambiguous. Looked up from germline, CDR1 is MNHEY and CDR2 is SVGAGI. V was cut by 2 bases and J by 4 bases, with 11 bases left in between. The CDR3 totals 14 residues. The CDR3 loop reads CASSYMGSGTEAFF. As DNA, the CDR3 is TGTGCCAGCAGTTACATGGGGTCTGGCACTGAAGCTTTCTTT.